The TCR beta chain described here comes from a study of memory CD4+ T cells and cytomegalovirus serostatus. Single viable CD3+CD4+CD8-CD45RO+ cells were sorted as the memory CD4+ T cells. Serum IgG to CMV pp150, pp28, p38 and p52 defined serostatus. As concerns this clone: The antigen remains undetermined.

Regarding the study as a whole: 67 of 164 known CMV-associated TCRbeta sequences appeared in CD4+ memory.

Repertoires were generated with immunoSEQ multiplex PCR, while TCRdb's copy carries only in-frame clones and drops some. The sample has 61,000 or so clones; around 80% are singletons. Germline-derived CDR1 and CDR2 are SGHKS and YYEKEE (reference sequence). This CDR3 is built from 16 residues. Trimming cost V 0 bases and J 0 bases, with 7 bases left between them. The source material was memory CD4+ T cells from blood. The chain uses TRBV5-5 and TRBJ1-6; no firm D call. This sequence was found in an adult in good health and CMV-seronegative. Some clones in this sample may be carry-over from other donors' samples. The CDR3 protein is CASSLAGSSYNSPLHF. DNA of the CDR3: TGTGCCAGCAGCTTGGCGGGCAGCTCCTATAATTCACCCCTCCACTTT.